One sample yielded the 9 T cell receptor beta chains listed below, sequenced in a study of OX40 agonist ivuxolimab in advanced cancers. The assay was immunoSEQ multiplex PCR, and TCRdb's table has in-frame clones only and misses some. The sample lists 25,000 to 30,000 clones, around 85% occurring once. Here the sequenced sample was CD4+ or CD8+ T cells sorted from blood, taken in a trial of the OX40 agonist ivuxolimab. The receptors were gathered from an adult with an advanced solid tumor such as melanoma, head and neck, liver or kidney cancer.

The chain recombines TRBV5-5 with TRBJ1-5; D not resolved. V shed 0 bases and J shed 0 bases, with 7 bases lying between them. This CDR3 has 15 amino acids. CDR1 and CDR2 (germline): SGHKS, YYEKEE (reference sequence). CDR3 nucleotides: TGTGCCAGCAGCTTGGGGGGTTATAGCAATCAGCCCCAGCATTTT. Protein product: CASSLGGYSNQPQHF. The full variable domain, in which reference TRBV5-5 and TRBJ1-5 provide the parts outside the CDR3, is DAGVTQSPTHLIKTRGQQVTLRCSPISGHKSVSWYQQVLGQGPQFIFQYYEKEERGRGNFPDRFSARQFPNYSSELNVNALLLGDSALYLCASSLGGYSNQPQHFGDGTRLSIL.

This chain joins TRBV6-5 and TRBJ1-1; TRBD1 is a possible D gene (5 bases). Germline CDR1 MNHEY, CDR2 SVGAGI. This CDR3 is built from 14 residues. V shed 6 bases and J shed 2 bases, with 13 bases lying between them. The CDR3 nucleotides read TGTGCCAGCAGCCCAGATACAGGAAACACTGAAGCTTTCTTT. As protein: CASSPDTGNTEAFF.

The rearrangement joins TRBV6-1 to TRBJ1-1, with 10 bases lining up with TRBD1. The CDR3 sequence is 13 residues long. The germline V gene encodes CDR1 MNHNS and CDR2 SASEGT. V was clipped by 7 bases and J by 10 bases; unmatched bases: 9. The CDR3 sequence is CASIPGQGTIAFF. For the CDR3, the DNA is TGTGCCAGCATCCCGGGACAGGGGACAATAGCTTTCTTT.

This clone was counted a few times. The chain employs TRBV6-4 and TRBJ2-3; TRBD2 matches at 7 bases. This CDR3 spans 16 amino acids. Trimming removed 0 bases from V and 0 bases from J; junction bases left unmatched: 3. Germline V gene data show CDR1 as MRHNA and CDR2 as SNTAGT. This CDR3 is CASSDSRGTSTDTQYF. The CDR3 DNA reads as TGTGCCAGCAGTGACTCGCGGGGGACTAGCACAGATACGCAGTATTTT.

This sequence joins TRBV11-2 and TRBJ2-7; 8 bases align to TRBD2. The CDR3 loop spans 15 amino acids. The junction had 4 bases not matched to a gene; V was cut back by 1 base and J by 2 bases. Germline CDR1 and CDR2: SGHAT and FQNNGV. CDR3 region: CASSLGLALTYEQYF. For the CDR3, the DNA is TGTGCCAGCAGCTTAGGACTAGCGCTAACCTACGAGCAGTACTTC.

The chain is built from TRBV20-1 and TRBJ2-7; D is possibly TRBD2 (5 bases). Germline loops: CDR1 DFQATT, CDR2 SNEGSKA (reference sequence). This CDR3 region has 10 residues. The germline V and J ends were trimmed by 7 bases and 9 bases, with 13 bases remaining between them. The CDR3 loop reads CSGSDTGQYF. The CDR3 DNA reads as TGCAGTGGTAGCGACACGGGGCAGTACTTC.

The rearrangement links TRBV9 to TRBJ2-3; 9 bases are a match to TRBD1. V was pared by 5 bases and J by 0 bases, with 7 bases of the junction left unmatched. Germline CDR1 and CDR2: SGDLS and YYNGEE. The CDR3 consists of 16 residues. CDR3 loop: CASRATGTGSTDTQYF. CDR3 nucleotide sequence: TGTGCCAGCAGAGCCACCGGGACAGGGAGCACAGATACGCAGTATTTT.

The gene calls are TRBV7-8 and TRBJ2-2, with 8 bases aligning to TRBD2. The length of the CDR3 is 19 residues. From germline, CDR1 is SGHVS and CDR2 FQNEAQ. V lost 5 bases and J lost 0; bases outside the gene matches: 14. CDR3 region: CASSLSTSANQTNTGELFF. CDR3 nucleotides: TGTGCCAGCAGCCTCTCGACTAGCGCGAACCAGACGAACACCGGGGAGCTGTTTTTT.

This sequence joins TRBV6-5 and TRBJ2-3, with 10 bases fitting TRBD2. The J segment lost 2 bases and the V segment lost 2 bases, leaving 4 bases of the junction unmatched. CDR1 is MNHEY, CDR2 SVGAGI, per germline. The CDR3 covers 16 residues. DNA of the CDR3: TGTGCCAGCAGTTACCCTCTAGCGGGGGCCACAGATACGCAGTATTTT. Protein product: CASSYPLAGATDTQYF.